A single sample is the source of the 19 T cell receptor beta chains below, sequenced in a study of Graves' ophthalmopathy and Graves' hyperthyroidism. RNA served as the template for amplifying TCR beta CDR3 regions. HTBI primers served in a first-round RT-PCR, which a second-round multiplex PCR followed. MiXCR was run by TCRdb on the multiplex PCR reads, yielding one entry per CDR3 protein. This table holds tens of thousands of distinct CDR3 sequences, 50% found once. Specimen: peripheral blood. These receptors were taken from an adult woman with stable Graves' hyperthyroidism.

V usage is TRBV7-2 and J usage is TRBJ1-4, with 12 bases matching TRBD1. The CDR3 spans 14 residues. The V segment lost 6 bases and the J segment 8 bases; nucleotides outside the gene matches: 4. Per germline, CDR1 SGHTA and CDR2 FQGNSA. The CDR3 region is CASRTGTGGEKLFF. CDR3 coding DNA: TGTGCCAGCAGAACCGGGACAGGGGGCGAAAAACTGTTTTTT.

The chain links TRBV11-3 to TRBJ2-1; 9 positions match TRBD1. Germline V gives CDR1 SGHNT, CDR2 YENEEA. J was trimmed by 4 bases and V by 6 bases; bases with no gene match: 7. The CDR3 has 15 amino acids. The CDR3 spells CASRSWDRAYNEQFF. The CDR3 DNA reads TGTGCCAGCAGATCGTGGGACAGGGCATACAATGAGCAGTTCTTC.

This clonotype was detected ten times or more. V gene TRBV5-1 combines with J gene TRBJ1-2, with D unclear. The CDR3 is made up of 15 amino acids. V lost 2 bases, J lost 8 bases, and 19 bases lay in between. Germline V lookup: CDR1 SGHRS, CDR2 YFSETQ. DNA for the CDR3: TGCGCCAGCAGCTTTCGGGAAGGAAGGGAGCTGGGCTACACCTTC. This gives the protein CASSFREGRELGYTF.

V and J are TRBV20-1 and TRBJ2-5; TRBD2 matches 12 bases. The CDR3 has 15 amino acids. The germline gives CDR1 DFQATT, CDR2 SNEGSKA (reference sequence). The V segment lost 6 bases and the J segment 5 bases; nucleotides outside the gene matches: 10. The CDR3 here is CSARMTSGGPETQYF. Written as DNA, the CDR3 is TGCAGTGCCAGGATGACTAGCGGGGGTCCGGAGACCCAGTACTTC.

This clonotype was found many times. Here the CDR3 reads CSARDRDEKLFF. In nucleotides, the CDR3 is TGCAGCGCCCGGGACAGAGATGAAAAACTGTTTTTT. The chain uses TRBV29-1 and TRBJ1-4; TRBD1 aligns across 7 bases. This CDR3 comprises 12 residues. With V trimmed by 7 bases and J by 6 bases, 5 bases remained unmatched. Germline values: CDR1 SQVTM, CDR2 ANQGSEA.

The rearrangement links TRBV20-1 to TRBJ1-2; 9 bases fit TRBD1. This CDR3 is built from 13 residues. V gave up 4 bases and J gave up 8 bases; unmatched junction bases: 8. CDR1 and CDR2 (germline): DFQATT, SNEGSKA (reference sequence). The CDR3, as DNA: TGCAGTGCTAAGTCGCGGACAGGGGCCGGCTACACCTTC. Protein product: CSAKSRTGAGYTF.

This clonotype was found many times. The CDR3 sequence is CASSPGQGNQPQHF. For the CDR3, the DNA is TGTGCCAGCTCACCAGGACAGGGGAATCAGCCCCAGCATTTT. The V call is TRBV18, the J call TRBJ1-5, with 9 bases matching TRBD1. With V trimmed by 2 bases and J by 4 bases, 0 bases remained unmatched. This CDR3 spans 14 amino acids. Germline assignment: CDR1 KGHSH and CDR2 LQKENI.

This clonotype was seen a handful of times. Lacking the conserved final phenylalanine or tryptophan, this CDR3 likely reflects a read error. It is unclear where the CDR3 begins or ends on the DNA, so no DNA is shown, and the CDR3 is as TCRdb lists it. V gene TRBV11-2 combines with J gene TRBJ2-5. Germline CDR1 and CDR2: SGHAT and FQNNGV. From its first to its last residue, the CDR3 has 8 amino acids. CDR3 amino acids: CASSLDLI.

At least ten counts were recorded for this clonotype. The rearrangement uses TRBV5-8 and TRBJ1-6; no firm D call. The germline V gene encodes CDR1 SGHTS and CDR2 YDEGEE. Trimming took off 0 bases at V and 6 bases at J, with 7 bases between the two ends. This CDR3 contains 14 residues. For the CDR3, the DNA is TGTGCCAGCAGCTTGGGAGGCACTAATTCACCCCTCCACTTT. It translates to CASSLGGTNSPLHF.

On this clonotype: Since the CDR3 does not end with the conserved phenylalanine or tryptophan, this likely comes from a read error. The limits of the CDR3 on the DNA are not certain, so only TCRdb's listed CDR3 is given. The chain recombines TRBV7-9 with TRBJ1-2. 13 amino acids form the CDR3, both terminal residues included. Germline V gene data show CDR1 as SEHNR and CDR2 as FQNEAQ (reference sequence). This chain's CDR3 is CASSVGQAYGYAL.

A remark on this clonotype: A much more abundant neighbour one base away suggests this may be a read error. The J gene is TRBJ2-3, the V gene TRBV14, with D tentatively TRBD2 (5 bases). This CDR3 region has 13 residues. The germline gives CDR1 SGHDN, CDR2 FVKESK. CDR3 nucleotides: TGTGCCAGCAGCGAGGGATCCACAGATACGCAGTGTTTT. This gives the protein CASSEGSTDTQCF.

This clonotype has only a few counts. The V and J genes are TRBV10-3 and TRBJ2-5; either TRBD1 or TRBD2 may fit D (5 bases each). CDR1 and CDR2 (germline): ENHRY, SYGVKD. The CDR3 is 18 amino acids. Trimming pared 0 bases from V and 2 bases from J, leaving 19 bases between. This chain's CDR3 is CAISESVWGRTRQETQYF. In DNA form, the CDR3 reads TGTGCCATCAGTGAGTCAGTATGGGGACGAACACGACAAGAGACCCAGTACTTC.

Ten or more counts support this clonotype. V and J are TRBV7-3 and TRBJ2-2, with 7 bases fitting TRBD2. This CDR3 has 15 residues. V trimming: 1 base; J trimming: 5 bases; junction bases outside the gene matches: 4. Germline V CDR1 and CDR2: SGHTA, FQGTGA. The CDR3 DNA reads TGTGCCAGCAGCTTAATGGGGGGGGATACCGGGGAGCTGTTTTTT. Translated: CASSLMGGDTGELFF.

The chain carries TRBV20-1 and TRBJ2-3; 8 bases match TRBD1. Germline assignment: CDR1 DFQATT and CDR2 SNEGSKA (reference sequence). Trimming cost V 5 bases and J 6 bases; bases outside gene matches: 10. The CDR3 sequence is 14 residues long. In nucleotides, the CDR3 is TGCAGTGCTCCCGGGACAGGAGGGAGTGATACGCAGTATTTT. Encoded protein: CSAPGTGGSDTQYF.

This clonotype was counted many times. The CDR3 spells CASSGGVLAGGGETQYF. The CDR3 DNA reads TGTGCCAGCAGCGGAGGGGTGCTAGCGGGAGGGGGTGAGACCCAGTACTTC. The chain recombines TRBV9 with TRBJ2-5, with 12 bases that match TRBD2. This CDR3 is built from 17 residues. Unmatched junction bases numbered 11, after V lost 3 bases and J lost 5 bases. Germline V gives CDR1 SGDLS, CDR2 YYNGEE. The variable domain in full, completed from reference TRBV9 and TRBJ2-5, reads DSGVTQTPKHLITATGQRVTLRCSPRSGDLSVYWYQQSLDQGLQFLIQYYNGEERAKGNILERFSAQQFPDLHSELNLSSLELGDSALYFCASSGGVLAGGGETQYFGPGTRLLVL.

V is TRBV24-1 and J is TRBJ2-1; TRBD1 matches at 8 bases. There are 14 residues in the CDR3. The germline V gene has CDR1 KGHDR and CDR2 SFDVKD. V shed 3 bases, J shed 8 bases, and the junction held 5 bases outside the gene matches. DNA of the CDR3: TGTGCCACCAGTGATGTAACAGGGGGAGATGAGCAGTTCTTC. Its protein product is CATSDVTGGDEQFF.

In this sample, this clonotype turned up once. The chain links TRBV6-6 to TRBJ1-5, with TRBD1 identical over 10 bases. The CDR3 sequence is 16 residues long. Germline CDR1 is MNHNY and CDR2 is SVGAGI (reference sequence). V was pared by 0 bases and J by 2 bases, with 1 base of the junction left unmatched. CDR3 protein: CASSYSGQGGNQPQHF. The CDR3 coding sequence is TGTGCCAGCAGTTACTCTGGACAGGGGGGCAATCAGCCCCAGCATTTT.

In its sample, this clonotype was seen many times. The chain employs TRBV11-2 and TRBJ2-2, with a tentative D call TRBD1 (5 bases). CDR1 is SGHAT, CDR2 FQNNGV, per germline. The CDR3 length is 15 residues. V dropped 1 base and J dropped 6 bases, with 12 bases sitting between them. CDR3 amino acids: CASSLAIQVAGELFF. The CDR3 coding sequence is TGTGCCAGCAGCTTAGCGATACAGGTAGCCGGGGAGCTGTTTTTT.

This clonotype was seen at least ten times. The V call is TRBV6-1, the J call TRBJ2-7; no clear D. Germline loops: CDR1 MNHNS, CDR2 SASEGT. V gave up 8 bases and J gave up 3 bases, with 14 bases separating them. The CDR3 is made up of 13 amino acids. The CDR3 here is CASLDHSLYEQYF. In nucleotides, the CDR3 is TGTGCCAGCCTCGACCACTCGCTCTACGAGCAGTACTTC.